This T cell receptor beta chain was documented in a study of shared clonotypes between healthy human individuals (dated by TCRdb to between 2020 and 2021). About the investigation overall: A few men and a couple of women, aged 18 to 49 years, made up the cohort. To increase sequencing depth and limit assay-specific biases, TCR repertoire library preparation and sequencing were carried out by different laboratories using diverse techniques. For each donor, three plates each were used for CD4 naive and CD4 memory, two plates were used for CD8 naive, and one plate was used for CD8 memory. Each donor's leukapheresis produced roughly between about 0.8 and 8.9 billion PBMCs. To estimate repertoire size and how much clonotype sharing occurs between individuals, the study deeply sequenced the blood TCR repertoires of several healthy adults. Broader findings and caveats from the paper: Pairwise subsampling led to the expectation that sequencing depth would affect the degree of clonotype sharing among donors. Because the study included a small number of donors, the genetic and exposure-history diversity represented was limited. Estimated clonotype richness was generally larger for naive than for memory subsets. Sampling was limited to blood, and TCR repertoires in tissue likely differ from TCR repertoires in blood. Even with the large sequencing depth, rarefaction of the sorted-subset datasets indicated that sequencing was incomplete. When several donors were compared, the shared fraction of clonotypes was 5% to 6.5% for naive CD4, 3.5% to 4% for naive CD8, 2% to 2.5% for memory CD4, and under 0.5% for memory CD8. Compared with non-shared clonotypes, the clonotypes found in all four sorted-subset donors had higher generation probabilities.

Germline trimming amounts to 7 bases on V and 5 bases on J, with 10 as the count of junction bases outside the gene matches. CDR1 and CDR2, per the germline V gene, are SGHTS and YDEGEE. Its CDR3 holds 15 amino acids, cysteine through phenylalanine. Only the CDR3 part of the read is kept: 45 bases, read in frame from the first base. Concerning this clone: The clone's antigen remains unknown. Base qualities are not recorded, but no much larger clone differs from it by a single base.

Using the deep immunoSEQ assay, multiplex PCR amplified TCR CDR3 regions from genomic DNA. Extracted genomic DNA from each cell subset was distributed evenly across all wells of several immunoSEQ 96-well plates, and each plate was treated as a replicate. For sorted subsets, roughly 190 ng of genomic DNA, equivalent to tens of thousands of T cell genomes, went into each replicate PCR. Purified libraries were quantified with a Qubit 3.0 fluorometer, sized on a Bioanalyzer 2100, and re-quantified with the KAPA Library Quantification kit. Every immunoSEQ 96-well plate was sequenced on a dedicated single-read 150-cycle Illumina NextSeq 550 flow cell. As for how the authors treated the data: Because only junctional sequences without quality scores were contained in the immunoSEQ output, filtering matching that applied to full-length reads could not be performed. Sequences were annotated with PyIR, a Python wrapper for IgBLAST v1.9, using IMGT germline references to assign V/J genes and CDR3. Reads with weak V/J assignments (E-value above 1e-6), missing CDR3, stop codons, out-of-frame junctions, or ambiguous translated residues were removed. V3J clonotypes were defined as sequences sharing an identical inferred V gene, J gene, and CDR3 amino acid sequence. The percentage overlap between two repertoires was calculated by dividing the number of shared unique clonotypes by the size of the smaller repertoire. Richness of each repertoire was evaluated using RTK rarefaction, the Chao1 estimator, and Recon v2.1 estimates of unobserved clonotypes. For all TCRbeta clonotypes obtained by the gDNA method from a handful of donors, generation probabilities were computed with OLGA. TCRdb's version of the immuneACCESS table is confined to in-frame rearrangements and falls short of the full clone set. An unresolved V gene accounts for under half of the shortfall where checked; the remainder is of unknown origin. The V and J calls and clone size were taken over from that table, and D and trimming were inferred from the DNA. This sample comprises 550,000 to 650,000 clones, roughly 95% of them detected only once. The ten largest clones take up about 0.11% of the sample.

CD8 naive samples were CD45RO-negative cells positively selected for CCR7, giving a CD45RA+CCR7+ population that excluded TemRA cells. Donors were healthy HIV-negative adults with no recently reported acute infections or vaccinations. Every donor was a Caucasian adult living in Nashville, Tennessee, USA. Blood was obtained by leukapheresis, after which PBMCs were separated by Ficoll-Histopaque density gradient centrifugation and cryopreserved in liquid nitrogen vapor phase. Purity and quantity of every magnetically sorted T cell population were checked by analytical flow cytometry. Genomic DNA was isolated from each sorted fraction and quantified by UV absorbance on a Nanodrop 2000c.

The rearranged chain carries TRBV5-8 and TRBJ2-2; a stretch of 8 junction bases matches TRBD2. Sequenced: naive CD8+ T cells sorted from blood. The sample's cell subset or site label is to be understood as: CD45RA+CCR7+. The receptor was derived from a woman aged 25-40 years in good health. The DNA is TGTGCCAGCGGGGGGCCGGGAGGGCCGACCGGGGAGCTGTTTTTT. It is translated as CASGGPGGPTGELFF.